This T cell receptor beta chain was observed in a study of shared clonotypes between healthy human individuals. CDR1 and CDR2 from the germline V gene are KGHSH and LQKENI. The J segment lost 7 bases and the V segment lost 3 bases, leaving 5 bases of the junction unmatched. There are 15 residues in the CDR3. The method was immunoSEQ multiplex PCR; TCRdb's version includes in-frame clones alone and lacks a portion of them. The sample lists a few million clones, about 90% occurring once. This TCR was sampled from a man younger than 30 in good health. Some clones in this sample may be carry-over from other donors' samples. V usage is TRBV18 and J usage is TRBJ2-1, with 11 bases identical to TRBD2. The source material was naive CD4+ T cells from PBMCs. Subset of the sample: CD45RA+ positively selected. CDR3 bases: TGTGCCAGCTCACCGGGACTAGCGGCAAGAAATGAGCAGTTCTTC. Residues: CASSPGLAARNEQFF.